This T cell receptor beta chain was obtained from a study of T cells in Graves' hyperthyroidism and ophthalmopathy. Regions amplified from RNA transcripts were the TCR beta CDR3 regions. The HTBI primer set was used in a first-round RT-PCR of the TCR CDR3. TCRdb recomputed calls from the multiplex PCR reads with MiXCR, one row per CDR3 protein. The table lists some 250,000 distinct CDR3 sequences, 13% to 15% of them singletons, with about an eighth in the top ten. Clinical symptoms, serum thyroxine, TRAb, thyroid ultrasound and orbital computed tomography informed diagnoses. Out of approximately 9.9 ml of fresh peripheral blood came the PBMCs. Germline V gene data show CDR1 as MDHEN and CDR2 as SYDVKM. The CDR3 spans 14 residues. V lost 4 bases and J 0 bases, leaving 7 bases between the germline ends.

This clonotype originated in a woman aged 40-49 years with Graves' hyperthyroidism that later progressed to Graves' ophthalmopathy. Sequencing was done on a sample of blood. V and J are TRBV28 and TRBJ1-5; D is undetermined. The CDR3: CASSSPPSNQPQHF. The CDR3 DNA sequence: TGTGCCAGCAGTTCCCCGCCTAGCAATCAGCCCCAGCATTTT.